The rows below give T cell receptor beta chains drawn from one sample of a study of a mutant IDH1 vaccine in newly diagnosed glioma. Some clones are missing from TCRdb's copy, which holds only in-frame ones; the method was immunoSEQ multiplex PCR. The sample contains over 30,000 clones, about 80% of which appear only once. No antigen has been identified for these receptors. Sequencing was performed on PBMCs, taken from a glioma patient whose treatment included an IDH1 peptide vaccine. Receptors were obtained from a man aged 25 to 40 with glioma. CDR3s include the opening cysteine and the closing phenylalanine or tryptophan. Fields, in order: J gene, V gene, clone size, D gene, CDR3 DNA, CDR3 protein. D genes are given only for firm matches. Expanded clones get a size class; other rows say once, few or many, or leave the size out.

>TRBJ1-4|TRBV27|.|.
TGTGCCAGCAGTCCCCCCGGGACGGCGGATGAAAAACTGTTTTTT
CASSPPGTADEKLFF
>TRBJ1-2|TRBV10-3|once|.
TGTGCCATCGGAGAGGGGGACACAGGAGCCAACTATGGCTACACCTTC
CAIGEGDTGANYGYTF
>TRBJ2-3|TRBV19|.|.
TGTGCCAGTAGTTATATCCGGACAAGCACAGATACGCAGTATTTT
CASSYIRTSTDTQYF
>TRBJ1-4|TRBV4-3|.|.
TGCGCCAGCAGCGGGGGTGGCGAAAAACTGTTTTTT
CASSGGGEKLFF
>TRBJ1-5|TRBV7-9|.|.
TGTGCCAGCAGCCGGCCTGGGAGCAATCAGCCCCAGCATTTT
CASSRPGSNQPQHF
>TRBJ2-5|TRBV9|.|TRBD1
TGTGCCAGCAGCACCTACGTAGGGGGCCAGGAGACCCAGTACTTC
CASSTYVGGQETQYF
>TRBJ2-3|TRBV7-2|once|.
TGTGCCAGCAGCCTAGAAGGGGAGGATACGCAGTATTTT
CASSLEGEDTQYF
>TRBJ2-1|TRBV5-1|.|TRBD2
TGCGCCAGCAGCCCTAGCGGGGACGGCAATGAGCAGTTCTTC
CASSPSGDGNEQFF
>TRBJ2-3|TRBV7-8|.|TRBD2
TGTGCCAGCAGCTTTGTGGGGGGGTACACAGATACGCAGTATTTT
CASSFVGGYTDTQYF
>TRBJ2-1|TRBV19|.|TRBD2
TGTGCCAGTAGTATTATGGCTAGCGGGGGGGCGGGGAATGAGCAGTTCTTC
CASSIMASGGAGNEQFF
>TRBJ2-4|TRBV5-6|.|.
TGTGCCAGCAGCTTGGTGTGGACGGGGCAAAAAGAAAACATTCAGTACTTC
CASSLVWTGQKENIQYF
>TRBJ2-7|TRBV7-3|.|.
TGTGCCAGCAGCTTAGGTGGGGGGCTAAACGAGCAGTACTTC
CASSLGGGLNEQYF
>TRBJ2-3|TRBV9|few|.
TGTGCCAGCAGCCAGGACAGTTACACAGATACGCAGTATTTT
CASSQDSYTDTQYF
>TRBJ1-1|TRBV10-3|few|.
TGTGCCATCAAGAGGGGCGGGAGCACTGAAGCTTTCTTT
CAIKRGGSTEAFF
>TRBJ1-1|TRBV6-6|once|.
TGTGCCAGCAGTTACTCAATGGGACGGATGAACACTGAAGCTTTCTTT
CASSYSMGRMNTEAFF
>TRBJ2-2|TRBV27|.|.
TGTGCCAGCAGTTTTATGGGTAACACCGGGGAGCTGTTTTTT
CASSFMGNTGELFF
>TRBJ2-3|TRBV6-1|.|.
TGTGCCAGCAGTGAATCCAGGCCTGGGGACACAGATACGCAGTATTTT
CASSESRPGDTDTQYF
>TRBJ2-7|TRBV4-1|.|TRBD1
TGCGCCAGCAGCCAGGGACAGGGGGCCCCCTACGAGCAGTACTTC
CASSQGQGAPYEQYF
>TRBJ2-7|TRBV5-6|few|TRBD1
TGTGCCAGCAGCTTAGTCGGGACAGGGTCCCACGAGCAGTACTTC
CASSLVGTGSHEQYF
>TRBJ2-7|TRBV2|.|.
TGTGCCAGCAGGGACTTGGAGAGAGGGGAGCGGGACGAGCAGTACTTC
CASRDLERGERDEQYF
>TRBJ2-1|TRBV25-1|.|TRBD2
TGTGCCAGCAGTAACCCGGGAGGGGACAAGGTTTACAATGAGCAGTTCTTC
CASSNPGGDKVYNEQFF
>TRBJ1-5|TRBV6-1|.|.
TGTGCCAGCAGAAGAAGGGTGATTAGCAATCAGCCCCAGCATTTT
CASRRRVISNQPQHF
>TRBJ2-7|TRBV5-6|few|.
TGTGCCAGCAGCTTACAGGGCGCCTCCTACGAGCAGTACTTC
CASSLQGASYEQYF
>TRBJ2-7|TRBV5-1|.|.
TGCGCCAGCAGCTTGGAACTCCCGTCCTACGAGCAGTACTTC
CASSLELPSYEQYF
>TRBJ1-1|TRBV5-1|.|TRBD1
TGCGCCAGCAGCTTTTCATCACAGGGGATGGGCACCGAAGCTTTCTTT
CASSFSSQGMGTEAFF
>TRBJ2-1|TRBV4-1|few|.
TGCGCCAGCAGCCAAAGACTGGAGGGCTCGGGTGAGCAGTTCTTC
CASSQRLEGSGEQFF
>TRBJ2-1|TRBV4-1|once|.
TGCGCCAGCAGCCCGACAGCCAACAATGAGCAGTTCTTC
CASSPTANNEQFF
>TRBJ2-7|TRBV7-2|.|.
TGTGCCAGCAGCTCACAGGGTATTAGCCGCGAGCAGTACTTC
CASSSQGISREQYF
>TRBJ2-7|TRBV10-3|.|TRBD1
TGTGCCATCAGGGCGACCTGGACAGGGGGCGACGAGCAGTACTTC
CAIRATWTGGDEQYF
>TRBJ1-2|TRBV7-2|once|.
TGTGCCAGCAGCTTAGCAGGGCCAGCCTATGGCTACACCTTC
CASSLAGPAYGYTF